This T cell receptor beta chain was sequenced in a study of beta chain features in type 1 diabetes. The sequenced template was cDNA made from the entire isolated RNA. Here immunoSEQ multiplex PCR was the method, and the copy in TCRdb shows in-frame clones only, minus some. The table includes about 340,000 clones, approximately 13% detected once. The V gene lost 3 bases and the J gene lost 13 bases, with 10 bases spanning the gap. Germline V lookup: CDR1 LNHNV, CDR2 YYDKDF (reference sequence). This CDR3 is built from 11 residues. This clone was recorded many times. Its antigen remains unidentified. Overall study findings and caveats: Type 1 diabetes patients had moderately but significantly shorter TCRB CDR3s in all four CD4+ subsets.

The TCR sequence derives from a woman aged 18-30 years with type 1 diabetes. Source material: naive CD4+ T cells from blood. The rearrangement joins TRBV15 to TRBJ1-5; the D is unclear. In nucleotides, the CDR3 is TGTGCCACCAGCAGCAGCGATGATCAGCATTTT. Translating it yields CATSSSDDQHF.